A single sample gave rise to the 20 T cell receptor beta chains below, sequenced in a study of blood T cell repertoires in COVID-19. The assay was immunoSEQ multiplex PCR, and TCRdb's table has in-frame clones only and misses some. The sample includes about 140,000 clones, more than 65% of them seen just once. The sample was peripheral blood. Receptor source: an elderly man with acute or convalescent COVID-19.

This clone appeared a single time. The chain links TRBV3-1 (or the pseudogene TRBV3-2) to TRBJ2-5; 7 nucleotides match TRBD2. Per germline, CDR1 LGHDT and CDR2 YNNKEL (reference sequence). J lost 0 bases, V lost 2 bases, and 9 bases had no gene match. CDR3 length: 17 amino acids. The CDR3 coding sequence is TGTGCCAGCAGCCAAATTCCGACTAGCAGGAACCAAGAGACCCAGTACTTC. Translating gives CASSQIPTSRNQETQYF.

The V and J genes are TRBV24-1 and TRBJ2-1; TRBD1 agrees at 8 bases. Losses at the gene ends were 3 bases for V and 4 bases for J; bases not matched to a gene: 7. The CDR3 contains 16 residues. Germline assignment: CDR1 KGHDR and CDR2 SFDVKD. CDR3: CATSDRTGGQYNEQFF. CDR3 sequence (DNA): TGTGCCACCAGTGATCGAACAGGGGGACAATACAATGAGCAGTTCTTC.

The chain links TRBV30 to TRBJ1-5, with no clear D. V dropped 0 bases and J dropped 9 bases, with 9 bases sitting between them. The germline CDR1 and CDR2 sequences are GTSNPN and SVGIG (reference sequence). The CDR3 has 12 amino acids. This CDR3 is CAWSVRVGPQHF. In DNA form, the CDR3 reads TGTGCCTGGAGTGTACGGGTAGGGCCCCAGCATTTT. Combining the CDR3 with reference TRBV30 and TRBJ1-5 gives the whole variable domain SQTIHQWPATLVQPVGSPLSLECTVEGTSNPNLYWYRQAAGRGLQLLFYSVGIGQISSEVPQNLSASRPQDRQFILSSKKLLLSDSGFYLCAWSVRVGPQHFGDGTRLSIL.

The chain carries TRBV7-2 and TRBJ2-1; the D is unclear. There are 14 residues in the CDR3. The germline V and J ends were trimmed by 2 bases and 3 bases, with 8 bases remaining between them. Germline-derived CDR1 and CDR2 are SGHTA and FQGNSA. The CDR3 nucleotides read TGTGCCAGCAGCTTAAAAGCTAGCTACAATGAGCAGTTCTTC. As protein: CASSLKASYNEQFF.

The chain carries TRBV19 and TRBJ2-3; TRBD2 might be the D (7 bases). V was trimmed by 8 bases and J by 9 bases, leaving 21 bases between them. Germline-derived CDR1 and CDR2 are LNHDA and SQIVND (reference sequence). The CDR3 covers 14 residues. The CDR3 is CASSVGRGPGTQYF. For the CDR3, the DNA is TGTGCCAGTTCGGTGGGGCGGGGGCCAGGAACGCAGTATTTT.

The chain couples TRBV2 to TRBJ1-5; D is possibly TRBD1 (5 bases). Trimming removed 3 bases from V and 0 bases from J, with 9 bases in between. The V gene's germline CDR1 is SNHLY and CDR2 FYNNEI. There are 15 residues in the CDR3. This CDR3 is CASSDDSYSNQPQHF. CDR3 in DNA: TGTGCCAGCAGTGACGACAGCTATAGCAATCAGCCCCAGCATTTT.

The chain employs TRBV18 and TRBJ1-1, with 9 bases matching TRBD1. This CDR3 is 13 amino acids long. The J segment lost 4 bases and the V segment lost 6 bases, leaving 3 bases of the junction unmatched. Germline V CDR1 and CDR2: KGHSH, LQKENI. DNA for the CDR3: TGTGCCAGCTCGCGACAGGGGGGCACTGAAGCTTTCTTT. Amino acids: CASSRQGGTEAFF.

This chain connects TRBV7-2 to TRBJ2-3; 8 nucleotides match TRBD2. The J segment lost 4 bases and the V segment lost 2 bases, leaving 5 bases of the junction unmatched. CDR1 and CDR2 (germline): SGHTA, FQGNSA. This CDR3 has 15 amino acids. The CDR3, as DNA: TGTGCCAGCAGCTTAACGGGGGGGCCCCCAGATACGCAGTATTTT. This gives the protein CASSLTGGPPDTQYF.

V and J are TRBV11-3 and TRBJ2-5, with TRBD2 matching over 7 bases. The germline V gene encodes CDR1 SGHNT and CDR2 YENEEA. The CDR3 extends over 15 amino acids. The trim removed 1 base at V and 2 bases at J, leaving 4 bases unmatched. The CDR3 region has the DNA TGTGCCAGCAGCTTAGGCGGGGGATTACAAGAGACCCAGTACTTC. Amino acids: CASSLGGGLQETQYF.

The CDR3 sequence: CASSGGQGAFSGANVLTF. In DNA, the CDR3 is TGTGCCAGCAGCGGGGGACAGGGGGCTTTTTCTGGGGCCAACGTCCTGACTTTC. This rearrangement joins TRBV7-2 to TRBJ2-6, with TRBD1 matching 12 bases. The germline CDR1 and CDR2 sequences are SGHTA and FQGNSA. CDR3 length: 18 residues. The J segment lost 1 base and the V segment lost 5 bases, leaving 6 bases of the junction unmatched.

The V and J genes are TRBV18 and TRBJ1-1, with D perhaps matching TRBD1 (5 bases). Trimming left V 5 bases short and J 1 base short, with 11 bases between. Germline values: CDR1 KGHSH, CDR2 LQKENI. This CDR3 has 14 amino acids. CDR3 sequence reads: CASSNTGQNTEAFF. CDR3 nucleotide sequence: TGTGCCAGCTCAAACACAGGACAGAACACTGAAGCTTTCTTT.

This clone has a handful of counts. The rearrangement links TRBV3-1 (or the pseudogene TRBV3-2) to TRBJ2-2; 8 bases are shared with TRBD2. Germline-derived CDR1 and CDR2 are LGHDT and YNNKEL (reference sequence). The V gene end was trimmed by 0 bases and the J gene end by 4 bases; junction bases not matched to a gene: 7. The CDR3 extends over 17 amino acids. The CDR3 loop reads CASSQEPGTRSTGELFF. Written as DNA, the CDR3 is TGTGCCAGCAGCCAAGAGCCCGGGACTAGATCCACCGGGGAGCTGTTTTTT.

This sequence joins TRBV5-4 and TRBJ1-2; TRBD1 matches at 9 bases. Germline V gene data show CDR1 as SGHNT and CDR2 as YYREEE (reference sequence). Losses at the gene ends were 2 bases for V and 4 bases for J; bases not matched to a gene: 12. This CDR3 comprises 17 residues. The CDR3 region is CASSLGSDRGGVYGYTF. The CDR3 DNA sequence: TGTGCCAGCAGCTTAGGGTCGGACAGGGGCGGCGTCTATGGCTACACCTTC.

This chain connects TRBV7-2 to TRBJ2-5, with 7 bases lining up with TRBD2. Germline V gene lookup returns CDR1 SGHTA and CDR2 FQGNSA. After removal of 5 bases from V and 5 bases from J, the junction contained 5 bases not matched to a gene. The CDR3 runs to 13 residues. The CDR3 spells CASSPPGGETQYF. The CDR3 nucleotides are TGTGCCAGCAGCCCACCGGGAGGCGAGACCCAGTACTTC.

This chain uses TRBV2 with TRBJ2-7, with TRBD1 matching 9 bases. The V segment lost 6 bases and the J segment 5 bases; nucleotides outside the gene matches: 8. This CDR3 is built from 14 residues. From germline, CDR1 is SNHLY and CDR2 FYNNEI. The CDR3 loop is CASRADRGSDEQYF. In DNA form, the CDR3 reads TGTGCCAGCAGGGCTGACAGGGGGAGCGACGAGCAGTACTTC.

This clone was detected only a few times. Other DNA sequences of this sample code for an identical CDR3. The gene calls are TRBV7-2 and TRBJ1-3; 9 bases agree with TRBD1. The V gene's germline CDR1 is SGHTA and CDR2 FQGNSA. The CDR3 runs 14 residues. V lost 3 bases and J lost 3; bases outside the gene matches: 0. The CDR3 DNA follows: TGTGCCAGCAGCTTGACAGGGGGTGGAAACACCATATATTTT. It specifies CASSLTGGGNTIYF.

The chain is built from TRBV7-8 and TRBJ1-2; 7 bases match TRBD1. The ends lost 5 bases at V and 5 bases at J; junction bases unmatched: 11. Germline V gene data show CDR1 as SGHVS and CDR2 as FQNEAQ. The CDR3 is 15 residues long. The CDR3 sequence: CASSPVTDRVYGYTF. CDR3 nucleotides: TGTGCCAGCAGCCCGGTCACCGACAGGGTGTATGGCTACACCTTC.

The chain joins TRBV5-6 to TRBJ1-2; unclear D gene. V lost 0 bases and J lost 6, with 6 bases in between. There are 12 residues in the CDR3. CDR1 and CDR2 from the germline V gene are SGHDT and YYEEEE. The CDR3 DNA is TGTGCCAGCAGCTTGGTAGTGAATGGCTACACCTTC. Residues: CASSLVVNGYTF.

The table lists this clone with a count of one. The gene calls are TRBV5-4 and TRBJ2-5; 12 nucleotides agree with TRBD1. CDR1 SGHNT and CDR2 YYREEE come from the germline V gene (reference sequence). The ends lost 4 bases at V and 6 bases at J; junction bases unmatched: 7. This CDR3 has 15 amino acids. This CDR3 reads CASSRDRGRFQTQYF. The CDR3 DNA sequence: TGTGCCAGCAGCAGGGACAGGGGGCGTTTTCAGACCCAGTACTTC.

This chain connects TRBV6-6 to TRBJ1-1; D ambiguous. V was cut by 7 bases and J by 11 bases, with 14 bases left in between. The length of the CDR3 is 11 residues. CDR1 MNHNY and CDR2 SVGAGI come from the germline V gene (reference sequence). CDR3 nucleotide sequence: TGTGCCAGCACCGGATCGGGTTCCGCTTTCTTT. Translated: CASTGSGSAFF.